The 2 T cell receptor beta chains presented below share a single source sample, sequenced in a study of blood T cell repertoires in COVID-19. This table comes from immunoSEQ multiplex PCR, and its TCRdb copy is limited to in-frame clones, with some not included. The data contain about 97,000 clones, just over 85% of them singletons. The sample was peripheral blood. The receptor source for this set is a man in his fifties or sixties with COVID-19, enrolled during active disease.

The rearrangement links TRBV30 to TRBJ1-2, with 11 positions matching TRBD1. The CDR3 extends over 15 amino acids. Looked up from germline, CDR1 is GTSNPN and CDR2 is SVGIG (reference sequence). V lost 3 bases and J lost 5; bases outside the gene matches: 8. For the CDR3, the DNA is TGTGCCTGGAGGGGGACAGGGGGAAATACTTATGGCTACACCTTC. It specifies CAWRGTGGNTYGYTF.

The rearrangement links TRBV9 to TRBJ2-1, with a possible D match to TRBD2 (5 bases). The V gene lost 0 bases and the J gene lost 5 bases, with 21 bases spanning the gap. The CDR3 contains 18 residues. Germline assignment: CDR1 SGDLS and CDR2 YYNGEE. CDR3 sequence: CASSVGGSHGVWHNEQFF. CDR3 DNA: TGTGCCAGCAGCGTAGGCGGGTCTCATGGTGTTTGGCACAATGAGCAGTTCTTC.